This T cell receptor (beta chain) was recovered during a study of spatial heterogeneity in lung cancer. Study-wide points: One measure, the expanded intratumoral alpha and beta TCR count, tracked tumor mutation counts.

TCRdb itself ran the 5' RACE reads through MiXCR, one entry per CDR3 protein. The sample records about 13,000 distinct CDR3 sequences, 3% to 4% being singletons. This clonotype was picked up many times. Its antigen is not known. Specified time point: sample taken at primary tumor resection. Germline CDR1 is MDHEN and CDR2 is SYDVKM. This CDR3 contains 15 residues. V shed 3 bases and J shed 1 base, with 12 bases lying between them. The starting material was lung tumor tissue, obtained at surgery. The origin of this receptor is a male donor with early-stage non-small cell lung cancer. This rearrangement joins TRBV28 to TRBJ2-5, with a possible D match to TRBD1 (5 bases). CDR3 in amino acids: CASSFNRRSQETQYF. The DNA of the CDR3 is TGTGCCAGCAGTTTTAACAGGCGATCCCAAGAGACCCAGTACTTC.